This T cell receptor (beta chain) stems from a study of T cell repertoires in cytomegalovirus infection. On the study more broadly: From public TCR beta signatures came an indication of both CMV infection and matching HLA type.

This clonotype was counted between two and nine times. Its specificity is unknown. TCRdb reprocessed the reads via MiXCR and lists one record per CDR3 protein. The sample lists roughly 760,000 distinct CDR3 sequences; 35% to 40% were seen once. Study observations and caveats: The response measured ex vivo was dominated by TCR beta clonotypes (HLA-C-restricted and CMV-specific).

V lost 2 bases to trimming and J lost 6 bases, with 14 bases between them. The CDR3 is made up of 15 amino acids. From germline, CDR1 is SGHTA and CDR2 FQGNSA. J is TRBJ2-1 and V is TRBV7-2; D is undetermined. The clonotype was recovered from a human donor in good health (CMV status not recorded). Some clones in this sample may be carry-over from other donors' samples. The specimen sequenced was PBMCs. This CDR3 is CASSLTSEMFNEQFF. The CDR3 region has the DNA TGTGCCAGCAGCTTAACGTCCGAAATGTTCAATGAGCAGTTCTTC.